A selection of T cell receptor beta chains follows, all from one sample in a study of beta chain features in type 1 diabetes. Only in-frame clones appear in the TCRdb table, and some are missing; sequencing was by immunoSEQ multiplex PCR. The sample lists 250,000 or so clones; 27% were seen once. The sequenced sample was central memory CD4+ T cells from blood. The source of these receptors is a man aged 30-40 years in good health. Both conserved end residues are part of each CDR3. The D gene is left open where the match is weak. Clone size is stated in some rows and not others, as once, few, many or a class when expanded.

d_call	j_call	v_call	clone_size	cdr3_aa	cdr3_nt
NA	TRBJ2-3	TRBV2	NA	CASSRGRTDTQYF	TGTGCCAGCAGTCGGGGACGCACAGATACGCAGTATTTT
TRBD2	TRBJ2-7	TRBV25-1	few	CASSEGASGGSEQYF	TGTGCCAGCAGTGAGGGCGCCAGCGGGGGAAGCGAGCAGTACTTC
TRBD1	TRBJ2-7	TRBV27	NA	CASSRTGNGEQYF	TGTGCCAGCAGTAGGACAGGGAATGGCGAGCAGTACTTC
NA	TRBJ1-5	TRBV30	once	CAWSVTQGSFQPQHF	TGTGCCTGGAGTGTAACCCAGGGGTCGTTTCAGCCCCAGCATTTT
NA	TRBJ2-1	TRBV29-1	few	CSVTSYNEQFF	TGCAGCGTGACTAGCTACAATGAGCAGTTCTTC
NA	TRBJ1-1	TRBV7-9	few	CASSLALLNTEAFF	TGTGCCAGCAGCTTAGCGCTGTTGAACACTGAAGCTTTCTTT
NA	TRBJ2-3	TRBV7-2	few	CASSLDRGQYF	TGTGCCAGCAGCTTAGACCGTGGGCAGTATTTT
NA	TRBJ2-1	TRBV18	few	CASSRYTPDSYNEQFF	TGTGCCAGCTCCCGATATACCCCGGACAGTTACAATGAGCAGTTCTTC
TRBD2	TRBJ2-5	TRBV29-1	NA	CSLSSGGDETQYF	TGCAGCCTCTCTTCCGGGGGGGATGAGACCCAGTACTTC
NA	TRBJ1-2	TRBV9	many	CASSVDQGRGYTF	TGTGCCAGCAGCGTAGACCAGGGCCGTGGCTACACCTTC
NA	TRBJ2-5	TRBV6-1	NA	CASRGTGPETQYF	TGTGCCAGCAGAGGAACAGGGCCCGAGACCCAGTACTTC
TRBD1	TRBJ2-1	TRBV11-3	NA	CASSLRRQGARNEQFF	TGTGCCAGCAGCTTAAGGCGACAGGGGGCGAGGAATGAGCAGTTCTTC
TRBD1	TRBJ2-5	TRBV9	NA	CASSAGDRETQYF	TGTGCCAGCAGCGCAGGGGACAGAGAGACCCAGTACTTC
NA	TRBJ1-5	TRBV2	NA	CASRAGEFNQPQHF	TGTGCCAGCAGGGCAGGTGAATTCAATCAGCCCCAGCATTTT
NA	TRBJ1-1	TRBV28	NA	CASSWTVNTEAFF	TGTGCCAGCAGTTGGACAGTGAACACTGAAGCTTTCTTT
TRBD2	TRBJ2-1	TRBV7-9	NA	CASSLDSGGYNEQFF	TGTGCCAGCAGCTTAGATAGCGGGGGGTACAATGAGCAGTTCTTC
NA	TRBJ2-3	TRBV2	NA	CASIMPGAADTQYF	TGTGCCAGCATTATGCCGGGAGCGGCAGATACGCAGTATTTT
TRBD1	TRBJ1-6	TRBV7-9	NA	CASSLTGEVSPLHF	TGTGCCAGCAGCTTAACAGGGGAGGTTTCACCCCTCCACTTT
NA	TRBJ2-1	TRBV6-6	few	CAISESPGSRIF	TGTGCCATCAGTGAGTCACCAGGGAGTAGGATCTTC
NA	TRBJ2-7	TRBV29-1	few	CSVVPDGLEQYF	TGCAGCGTCGTCCCGGACGGGCTCGAGCAGTACTTC
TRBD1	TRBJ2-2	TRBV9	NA	CASSWGQENTGELFF	TGTGCCAGCAGCTGGGGACAGGAAAACACCGGGGAGCTGTTTTTT
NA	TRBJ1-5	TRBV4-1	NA	CASSQGQNQPQHF	TGCGCCAGCAGCCAAGGCCAGAATCAGCCCCAGCATTTT
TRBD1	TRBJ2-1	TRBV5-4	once	CASSLEGGANHEQFF	TGTGCCAGCAGCTTGGAAGGGGGCGCTAACCATGAGCAGTTCTTC
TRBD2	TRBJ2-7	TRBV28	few	CASSPGLAVYEQYF	TGTGCCAGCAGCCCGGGACTAGCGGTCTACGAGCAGTACTTC
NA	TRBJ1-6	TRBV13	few	CASSLRGSWNSPLHF	TGTGCCAGCAGCTTAAGGGGGTCTTGGAATTCACCCCTCCACTTT
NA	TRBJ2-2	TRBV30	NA	CAWSVQSAGELFF	TGTGCCTGGAGTGTACAGTCAGCCGGGGAGCTGTTTTTT
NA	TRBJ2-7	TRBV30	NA	CAWRHRQGYEQYF	TGTGCCTGGAGACACAGACAAGGTTACGAGCAGTACTTC
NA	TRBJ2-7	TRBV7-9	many	CASSFRFLSYEQYF	TGTGCCAGCAGCTTTCGGTTCCTCTCCTACGAGCAGTACTTC
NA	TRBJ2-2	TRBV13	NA	CASSYRTTGGELFF	TGTGCCAGCAGTTACCGTACCACGGGCGGGGAGCTGTTTTTT
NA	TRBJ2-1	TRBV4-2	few	CASSQEVPSEQFF	TGTGCCAGCAGCCAAGAGGTGCCCTCCGAGCAGTTCTTC
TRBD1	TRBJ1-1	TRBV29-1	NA	CSAGQGNTEAFF	TGCAGCGCGGGACAGGGGAACACTGAAGCTTTCTTT
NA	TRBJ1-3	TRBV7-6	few	CASSSTPGNTIYF	TGTGCCAGCAGCTCCACCCCAGGAAACACCATATATTTT
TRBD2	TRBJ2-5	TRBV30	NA	CAWSAGSGGRRIETQYF	TGTGCCTGGAGTGCAGGCAGCGGGGGGCGAAGGATAGAGACCCAGTACTTC
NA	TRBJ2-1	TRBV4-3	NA	CASSQSHSGFGLDEQFF	TGCGCCAGCAGCCAATCTCACTCAGGGTTCGGGCTGGATGAGCAGTTCTTC
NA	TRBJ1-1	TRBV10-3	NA	CAISQTANTEAFF	TGTGCCATCAGTCAGACGGCGAACACTGAAGCTTTCTTT
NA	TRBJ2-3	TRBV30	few	CAWSPTTDTQYF	TGTGCCTGGAGTCCGACCACAGATACGCAGTATTTT
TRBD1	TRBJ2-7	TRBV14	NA	CASSQMGQGDEQYF	TGTGCCAGCAGCCAGATGGGACAGGGAGACGAGCAGTACTTC
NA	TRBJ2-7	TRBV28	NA	CASSLPSGPRGQYF	TGTGCCAGCAGCCTCCCATCGGGGCCTCGTGGGCAGTACTTC
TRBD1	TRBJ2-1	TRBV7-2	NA	CASSLGTGGVGQQFF	TGTGCCAGCAGCTTAGGGACAGGGGGAGTCGGGCAGCAGTTCTTC
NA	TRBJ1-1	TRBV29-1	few	CSGIQATEAFF	TGCAGCGGAATTCAGGCTACTGAAGCTTTCTTT
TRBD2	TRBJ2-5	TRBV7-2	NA	CASSPDGGAWETQYF	TGTGCCAGCAGCCCAGACGGGGGGGCATGGGAGACCCAGTACTTC
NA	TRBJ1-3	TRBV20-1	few	CSALNLNTIYF	TGCAGTGCTCTCAATTTAAACACCATATATTTT
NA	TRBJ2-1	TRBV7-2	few	CASSPLYRAEGNEQFF	TGTGCCAGCAGCCCTTTATATCGAGCGGAGGGGAATGAGCAGTTCTTC
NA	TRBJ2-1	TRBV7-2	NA	CASSLAGPSSYNEQFF	TGTGCCAGCAGCTTAGCGGGACCGAGCTCCTACAATGAGCAGTTCTTC
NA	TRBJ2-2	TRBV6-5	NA	CASRPRHGIGELFF	TGTGCCAGCAGACCGCGACACGGAATCGGGGAGCTGTTTTTT
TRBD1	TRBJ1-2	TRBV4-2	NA	CASSPGTGKGDGYTF	TGTGCCAGCAGCCCCGGGACAGGGAAAGGGGATGGCTACACCTTC
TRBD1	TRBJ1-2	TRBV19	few	CASSVQGAMNYGYTF	TGTGCCAGTAGCGTACAGGGGGCGATGAACTATGGCTACACCTTC
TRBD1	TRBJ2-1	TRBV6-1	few	CASSRTGGNEQFF	TGTGCCAGCAGTAGAACAGGGGGTAATGAGCAGTTCTTC
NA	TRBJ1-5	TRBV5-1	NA	CASSLGSDSQPQHF	TGCGCCAGCAGCTTGGGGTCGGACAGTCAGCCCCAGCATTTT
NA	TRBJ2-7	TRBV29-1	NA	CSGAGRASYEQYF	TGCAGCGGCGCAGGGCGGGCTTCCTACGAGCAGTACTTC
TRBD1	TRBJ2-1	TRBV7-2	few	CASSHLPGQGAYEQFF	TGTGCCAGCAGCCACCTACCGGGACAGGGGGCTTATGAGCAGTTCTTC
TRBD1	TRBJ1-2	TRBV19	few	CASSLRTGGYGYTF	TGTGCCAGTAGTCTCCGGACAGGTGGTTATGGCTACACCTTC
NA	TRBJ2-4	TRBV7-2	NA	CASSIGQGRVRYF	TGTGCCAGCAGCATCGGTCAGGGGCGGGTTCGGTACTTC
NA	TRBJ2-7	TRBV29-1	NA	CSVAGDVYEQYF	TGCAGCGTTGCAGGGGACGTCTACGAGCAGTACTTC
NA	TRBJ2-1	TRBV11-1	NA	CASSPATVLTNEQFF	TGTGCCAGCAGCCCGGCTACGGTACTAACCAATGAGCAGTTCTTC